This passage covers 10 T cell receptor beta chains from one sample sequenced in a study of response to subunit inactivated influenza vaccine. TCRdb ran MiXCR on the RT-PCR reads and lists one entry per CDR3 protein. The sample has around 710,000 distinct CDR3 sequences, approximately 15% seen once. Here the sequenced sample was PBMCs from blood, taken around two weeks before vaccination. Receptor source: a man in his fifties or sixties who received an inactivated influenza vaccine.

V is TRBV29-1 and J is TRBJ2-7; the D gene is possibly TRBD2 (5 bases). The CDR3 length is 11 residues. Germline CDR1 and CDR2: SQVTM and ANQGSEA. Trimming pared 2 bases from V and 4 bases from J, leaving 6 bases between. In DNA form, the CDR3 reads TGCAGCGTTGAACGGGGTTACGAGCAGTACTTC. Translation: CSVERGYEQYF.

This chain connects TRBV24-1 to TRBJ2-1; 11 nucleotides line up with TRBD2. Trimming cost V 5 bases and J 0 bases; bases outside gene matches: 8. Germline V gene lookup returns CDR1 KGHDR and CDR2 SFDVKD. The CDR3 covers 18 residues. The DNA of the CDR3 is TGTGCCACCAGTGGGCTAGCGGGGGGACCGAGCTCCTACAATGAGCAGTTCTTC. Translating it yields CATSGLAGGPSSYNEQFF.

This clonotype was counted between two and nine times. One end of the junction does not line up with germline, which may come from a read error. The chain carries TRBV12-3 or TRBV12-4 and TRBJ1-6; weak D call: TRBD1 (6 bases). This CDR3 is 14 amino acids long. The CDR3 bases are TGTGCCAGCAGTCTAGCCGGGGGGCAGTCACCCCTCCACTTT. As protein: CASSLAGGQSPLHF.

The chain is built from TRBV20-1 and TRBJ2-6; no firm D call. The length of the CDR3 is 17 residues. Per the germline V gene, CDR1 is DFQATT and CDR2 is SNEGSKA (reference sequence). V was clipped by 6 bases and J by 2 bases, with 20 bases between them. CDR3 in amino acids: CSAEAPDDPTGANVLTF. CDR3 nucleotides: TGCAGTGCAGAAGCCCCGGACGACCCCACTGGGGCCAACGTCCTGACTTTC.

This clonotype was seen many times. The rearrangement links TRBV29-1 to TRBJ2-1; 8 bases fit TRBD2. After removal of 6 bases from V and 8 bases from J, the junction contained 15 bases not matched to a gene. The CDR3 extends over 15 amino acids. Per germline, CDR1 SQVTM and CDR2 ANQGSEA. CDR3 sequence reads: CSVQVLVAGSYEQFF. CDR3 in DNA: TGCAGCGTACAGGTGTTGGTAGCGGGAAGCTATGAGCAGTTCTTC.

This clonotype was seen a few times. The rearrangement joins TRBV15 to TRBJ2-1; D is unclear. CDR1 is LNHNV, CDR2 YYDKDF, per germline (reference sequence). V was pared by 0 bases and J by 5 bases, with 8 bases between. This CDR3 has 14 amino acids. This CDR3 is CATSRDLPDNEQFF. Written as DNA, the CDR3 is TGTGCCACCAGCAGAGATCTCCCCGACAATGAGCAGTTCTTC.

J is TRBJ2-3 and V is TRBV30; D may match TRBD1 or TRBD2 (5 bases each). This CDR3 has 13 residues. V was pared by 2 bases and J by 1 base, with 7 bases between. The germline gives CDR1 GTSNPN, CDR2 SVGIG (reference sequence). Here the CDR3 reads CAWSMGGTDTQYF. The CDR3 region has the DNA TGTGCCTGGAGTATGGGGGGCACAGATACGCAGTATTTT. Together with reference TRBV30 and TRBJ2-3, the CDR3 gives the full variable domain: SQTIHQWPATLVQPVGSPLSLECTVEGTSNPNLYWYRQAAGRGLQLLFYSVGIGQISSEVPQNLSASRPQDRQFILSSKKLLLSDSGFYLCAWSMGGTDTQYFGPGTRLTVL.

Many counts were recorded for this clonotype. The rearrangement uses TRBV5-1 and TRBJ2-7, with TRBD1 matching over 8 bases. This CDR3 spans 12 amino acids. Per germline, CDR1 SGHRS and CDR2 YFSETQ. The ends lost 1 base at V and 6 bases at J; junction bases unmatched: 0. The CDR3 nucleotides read TGCGCCAGCAGCTTGACAGGGGGCGAGCAGTACTTC. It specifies CASSLTGGEQYF.

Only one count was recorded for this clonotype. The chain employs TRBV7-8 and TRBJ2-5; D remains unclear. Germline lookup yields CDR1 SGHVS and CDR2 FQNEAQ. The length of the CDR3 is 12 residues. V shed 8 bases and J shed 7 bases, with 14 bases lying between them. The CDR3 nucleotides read TGTGCCAGCTCAGCCACTATTGGGACCCAGTACTTC. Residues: CASSATIGTQYF.

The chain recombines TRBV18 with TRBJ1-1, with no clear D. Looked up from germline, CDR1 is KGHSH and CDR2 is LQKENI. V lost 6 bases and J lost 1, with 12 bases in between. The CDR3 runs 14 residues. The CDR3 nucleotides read TGTGCCAGCTCCCCGGGGAGGTGGAACACTGAAGCTTTCTTT. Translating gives CASSPGRWNTEAFF.